Presented here are 32 T cell receptor beta chains from one specimen sequenced in a study of response to subunit inactivated influenza vaccine. Each CDR3 protein is one row after TCRdb ran MiXCR on the RT-PCR reads. The repertoire includes over 800,000 distinct CDR3 sequences, approximately 21% of them detected once, and about 10% sits in the top ten. Sequences were derived from PBMCs from blood, sampled around 5 days after vaccination. These TCRs come from a man between 50 and 59 years old who received an inactivated influenza vaccine.

The rearrangement links TRBV7-2 to TRBJ2-1; 9 bases line up with TRBD2. After removal of 5 bases from V and 8 bases from J, the junction contained 10 bases not matched to a gene. Germline CDR1 reads SGHTA; CDR2 reads FQGNSA. The CDR3 is 15 residues long. Here the CDR3 reads CASSRAGGTPHEQFF. DNA of the CDR3: TGTGCCAGCAGCCGAGCGGGGGGCACCCCCCATGAGCAGTTCTTC.

This clonotype was seen a few times. The chain uses TRBV4-1 and TRBJ2-1, with D perhaps matching TRBD1 (6 bases). Germline assignment: CDR1 MGHRA and CDR2 YSYEKL. With 2 bases removed from V and 15 bases from J, the gap between germline ends came to 14 bases. This CDR3 spans 12 amino acids. CDR3 coding DNA: TGCGCCAGCAGCCAAATCAGGGGAAACAGGTTCTTC. Its translation is CASSQIRGNRFF.

The V call is TRBV2, the J call TRBJ2-7, with unresolved D. Trimming took off 7 bases at V and 4 bases at J, with 14 bases between the two ends. Germline CDR1 and CDR2: SNHLY and FYNNEI. The CDR3 length is 13 residues. Here the CDR3 DNA reads TGTGCCAGCAAGAGACAATCCCTATACGAGCAGTACTTC. Translated: CASKRQSLYEQYF.

This clonotype was recorded a few times. CDR3 residues: CASTTINGVHEAFF. Written as DNA, the CDR3 is TGTGCCAGCACCACAATTAACGGGGTTCACGAAGCTTTCTTT. The V call is TRBV7-2, the J call TRBJ1-1; D not certain. The germline V gene has CDR1 SGHTA and CDR2 FQGNSA. V was shortened by 7 bases and J by 8 bases, with 20 bases between the two germline ends. CDR3 length: 14 amino acids.

The rearrangement links TRBV5-1 to TRBJ1-2, with 9 bases lining up with TRBD1. V was pared by 7 bases and J by 7 bases, with 8 bases of the junction left unmatched. CDR3 size: 13 residues. Looked up from germline, CDR1 is SGHRS and CDR2 is YFSETQ. The CDR3 DNA sequence: TGCGCCAGCGGACCGACAGGGGGAGGTGGCTACACCTTC. It codes for CASGPTGGGGYTF.

The chain is built from TRBV2 and TRBJ1-4; maybe TRBD1 (6 bases). V dropped 6 bases and J dropped 8 bases, with 13 bases sitting between them. In germline, CDR1 is SNHLY, CDR2 FYNNEI. The CDR3 is 13 residues long. The CDR3 DNA reads TGTGCCAGCAGGTGGGGGCCGAGGGAAAAACTGTTTTTT. This encodes CASRWGPREKLFF.

This clonotype was seen only a few times. The CDR3 protein is CSASLAKGTGELFF. CDR3 nucleotides: TGCAGTGCTAGTCTTGCTAAGGGCACCGGGGAGCTGTTTTTT. This chain links TRBV20-1 with TRBJ2-2; D gene uncertain. Germline V gene sequence: CDR1 DFQATT, CDR2 SNEGSKA (reference sequence). This CDR3 spans 14 amino acids. Trimming took 3 bases from V and 4 from J, leaving 12 bases between them.

The chain links TRBV11-2 to TRBJ2-3; 9 bases match TRBD2. The V gene's germline CDR1 is SGHAT and CDR2 FQNNGV. The CDR3 covers 17 residues. With 0 bases clipped from V and 2 bases from J, the junction kept 6 bases outside the gene matches. CDR3 sequence (DNA): TGTGCCAGCAGCTTAGATGGCAGCGGGGGGTTCACAGATACGCAGTATTTT. This translates into CASSLDGSGGFTDTQYF.

This clonotype was detected many times. This chain uses TRBV5-6 with TRBJ1-6; no clear D. Trimming removed 2 bases from V and 9 bases from J, with 12 bases in between. CDR1 is SGHDT and CDR2 is YYEEEE in the germline V gene. The CDR3 covers 14 residues. CDR3 sequence (DNA): TGTGCCAGCAGCTTACTGGGAATGGGTTCACCCCTCCACTTT. Its protein product is CASSLLGMGSPLHF.

J is TRBJ2-3 and V is TRBV11-1, with TRBD1 matching 9 bases. Trimming removed 2 bases from V and 7 bases from J; junction bases left unmatched: 16. There are 18 residues in the CDR3. The germline CDR1 and CDR2 sequences are SGHAT and FQDESV (reference sequence). CDR3 region: CASSLPFRTGDRSNTQYF. The DNA for the CDR3 is TGTGCCAGCAGCTTACCCTTCCGGACAGGGGACAGAAGTAATACGCAGTATTTT.

There are a few counts of this clonotype. The genes are TRBV10-3 and TRBJ1-1, with 8 bases that match TRBD1. Germline V gene data show CDR1 as ENHRY and CDR2 as SYGVKD. Germline trimming cut 5 bases from V and 7 bases from J; bases unmatched to any gene: 12. This CDR3 has 15 residues. The CDR3 reads CAISSQGTGGYEAFF. Here the CDR3 DNA reads TGTGCCATCAGTTCACAAGGGACAGGTGGCTATGAAGCTTTCTTT.

The table lists this clonotype with a few counts. The chain is built from TRBV7-9 and TRBJ2-1; 7 bases are shared with TRBD2. CDR3 length: 12 residues. J gave up 7 bases and V 11 bases, and 8 bases lay outside the gene matches. Germline assignment: CDR1 SEHNR and CDR2 FQNEAQ (reference sequence). Written as DNA, the CDR3 is TGTGCCTTAGCGGGCTCGGGGAATGAGCAGTTCTTC. Its translation is CALAGSGNEQFF.

V gene TRBV7-2 combines with J gene TRBJ2-5; the match to TRBD1 covers 11 bases. Germline V lookup: CDR1 SGHTA, CDR2 FQGNSA. The CDR3 is 14 amino acids. Trimming removed 5 bases from V and 6 bases from J; junction bases left unmatched: 5. CDR3 amino acids: CASSRGQGAKTQYF. The CDR3 bases are TGTGCCAGCAGCCGCGGACAGGGGGCCAAGACCCAGTACTTC.

The sample holds a few counts of this clonotype. The CDR3 carries no conserved terminal phenylalanine or tryptophan, so it likely arises from a read error. The DNA is omitted, as the CDR3 cannot be located on it reliably, and the CDR3 follows TCRdb's listing. CDR3 loop: CSAAFPGLAGGPL. The chain uses TRBV20-1 and TRBJ2-4; TRBD2 was called by the table and not checked on the DNA. The length of the CDR3 is 13 amino acids, counting both ends. Per the germline V gene, CDR1 is DFQATT and CDR2 is SNEGSKA (reference sequence).

This clonotype was detected a few times. This chain connects TRBV7-8 to TRBJ2-3; D may correspond to TRBD1 or TRBD2 (5 bases each). The CDR3 contains 16 residues. Trimming shortened V by 1 base and J by 2 bases, and 13 bases separated the two germline ends. Looked up from germline, CDR1 is SGHVS and CDR2 is FQNEAQ. In nucleotides, the CDR3 is TGTGCCAGCAGCTTAGGTAGCGACAGACCCACAGATACGCAGTATTTT. Protein sequence: CASSLGSDRPTDTQYF.

There are many counts of this clonotype. The rearrangement links TRBV20-1 to TRBJ2-1, with 9 bases aligning to TRBD2. Germline-derived CDR1 and CDR2 are DFQATT and SNEGSKA (reference sequence). This CDR3 has 15 residues. V dropped 5 bases and J dropped 10; count of bases not matched to a gene: 15. The CDR3 DNA reads TGCAGTGCTGGCCCTCCTAGCGGGGTCTTCGGGGAGCAGTTCTTC. It codes for CSAGPPSGVFGEQFF.

The CDR3 reads CASNYQGAGTEAFF. CDR3 in DNA: TGTGCCAGCAACTATCAGGGGGCAGGCACTGAAGCTTTCTTT. The chain employs TRBV12-3 or TRBV12-4 and TRBJ1-1, with 8 bases that match TRBD1. The V and J ends lost 7 bases and 4 bases, in that order; junction bases with no gene match: 8. CDR3 length equals 14 residues.

The chain has TRBV19 and TRBJ2-1, with 11 nucleotides matching TRBD2. This CDR3 has 17 amino acids. From germline, CDR1 is LNHDA and CDR2 SQIVND (reference sequence). V was clipped by 3 bases and J by 2 bases; unmatched bases: 6. The chain's CDR3 is CASSIGASGGTYNEQFF. The CDR3 nucleotides read TGTGCCAGTAGTATCGGGGCTAGCGGGGGGACCTACAATGAGCAGTTCTTC.

This clonotype was picked up a small number of times. The rearrangement joins TRBV29-1 to TRBJ2-1; 11 nucleotides agree with TRBD2. Looked up from germline, CDR1 is SQVTM and CDR2 is ANQGSEA. The J segment lost 9 bases and the V segment lost 1 base, leaving 2 bases of the junction unmatched. CDR3 length: 13 amino acids. As DNA, the CDR3 is TGCAGCGTTGAAGGACTAGCGGGGTCTGAGCAGTTCTTC. Protein: CSVEGLAGSEQFF.

This clonotype was recorded a few times. V is TRBV6-5 and J is TRBJ1-1; possibly TRBD1 for D (5 bases). The CDR3 is 15 amino acids. V lost 4 bases and J lost 2, with 14 bases in between. Per germline, CDR1 MNHEY and CDR2 SVGAGI. DNA for the CDR3: TGTGCCAGCAGTTCCGAGAGGGGTCACAACACTGAAGCTTTCTTT. This translates into CASSSERGHNTEAFF.

This clonotype was observed a handful of times. This rearrangement joins TRBV6-5 to TRBJ1-2; D uncertain. Germline CDR1 and CDR2: MNHEY and SVGAGI. The ends were cut back, 0 bases at V and 1 base at J, with 15 bases in the middle. The CDR3 loop spans 17 amino acids. The CDR3 DNA reads as TGTGCCAGCAGTTACTCAGGTTACGGCGGCATTAACTATGGCTACACCTTC. It yields the protein CASSYSGYGGINYGYTF.

This clonotype showed up just a few times. The rearrangement links TRBV4-2 to TRBJ2-6; no definite D call. The V end lost 6 bases, the J end lost 0 bases, and 9 bases lay between the germline ends. Germline assignment: CDR1 LGHNA and CDR2 YNFKEQ. This CDR3 has 15 residues. DNA of the CDR3: TGTGCCAGCAGACGACCGGACTCTGGGGCCAACGTCCTGACTTTC. Translating it yields CASRRPDSGANVLTF.

This clonotype was recorded only once. V and J are TRBV5-5 and TRBJ2-7; 9 bases fit TRBD1. The CDR3 contains 16 residues. V lost 1 base to trimming and J lost 3 bases; unmatched junction nucleotides: 8. Germline-derived CDR1 and CDR2 are SGHKS and YYEKEE (reference sequence). The CDR3 protein is CASSLFLTGGGYEQYF. CDR3 nucleotide sequence: TGTGCCAGCAGCTTGTTCTTGACAGGGGGAGGCTACGAGCAGTACTTC.

The table lists this clonotype with a few counts. The CDR3 region has the DNA TGTGCCACCTCGACAGGGGACGTCAATCAGCCCCAGCATTTT. Amino acid sequence: CATSTGDVNQPQHF. The chain links TRBV6-1 to TRBJ1-5; 8 bases are a match to TRBD1. After removal of 10 bases from V and 3 bases from J, the junction contained 8 bases not matched to a gene. This CDR3 has 14 amino acids. Germline assignment: CDR1 MNHNS and CDR2 SASEGT.

V usage is TRBV27 and J usage is TRBJ2-7; 13 nucleotides align to TRBD2. With V trimmed by 5 bases and J by 3 bases, 7 bases remained unmatched. Germline-derived CDR1 and CDR2 are MNHEY and SMNVEV (reference sequence). The CDR3 consists of 16 residues. This chain's CDR3 is CASSVQRLAGGYEQYF. The CDR3 bases are TGTGCCAGCAGTGTCCAGAGACTAGCGGGGGGCTACGAGCAGTACTTC.

Concerning this clonotype: This may stem from a read error, because a much larger clone lies one nucleotide away. The chain combines TRBV28 with TRBJ2-1; D gene ambiguous. The CDR3 loop spans 11 amino acids. V lost 3 bases, J lost 8 bases, and 5 bases lay in between. CDR1 and CDR2 (germline): MDHEN, SYDVKM. The chain's CDR3 is CASSFRDEQFF. The DNA for the CDR3 is TGTGCCAGCAGTTTTCGGGATGAGCAGTTCTTC.

The V call is TRBV20-1, the J call TRBJ1-1; D is uncertain. Trimming took 0 bases from V and 3 from J, leaving 11 bases between them. The CDR3 runs to 14 residues. CDR1 is DFQATT, CDR2 SNEGSKA, per germline (reference sequence). The CDR3 bases are TGCAGTGCTAGAGAACCGGGGAGGGACACTGAAGCTTTCTTT. Encoded protein: CSAREPGRDTEAFF.

This clonotype turned up a few times. This sequence joins TRBV6-2 or TRBV6-3 and TRBJ2-1, with TRBD2 matching over 7 bases. The CDR3 totals 14 residues. Trimming removed 7 bases from V and 8 bases from J; junction bases left unmatched: 11. Per germline, CDR1 MNHEY and CDR2 SVGEGT. CDR3 coding DNA: TGTGCCAGCATGGTGGGAGGGGAGCGTCATGAGCAGTTCTTC. As protein: CASMVGGERHEQFF.

This clonotype occurred a few times. This chain links TRBV6-5 with TRBJ2-3; 11 nucleotides agree with TRBD2. The CDR3 totals 18 residues. The J segment lost 2 bases and the V segment lost 0 bases, leaving 7 bases of the junction unmatched. The germline CDR1 and CDR2 sequences are MNHEY and SVGAGI. DNA of the CDR3: TGTGCCAGCAGTTACTCGAGGGCGGGACTAGCGGTCACAGATACGCAGTATTTT. It specifies CASSYSRAGLAVTDTQYF.

The chain joins TRBV5-1 to TRBJ2-1; 14 nucleotides align to TRBD2. V trimming: 3 bases; J trimming: 9 bases; junction bases outside the gene matches: 5. CDR3 length: 15 residues. Germline V gene lookup returns CDR1 SGHRS and CDR2 YFSETQ. Here the CDR3 reads CASSWGLAGDTEQFF. For the CDR3, the DNA is TGCGCCAGCAGCTGGGGACTAGCGGGAGATACTGAGCAGTTCTTC. Full variable domain (rest looked up from reference TRBV5-1 and TRBJ2-1): KAGVTQTPRYLIKTRGQQVTLSCSPISGHRSVSWYQQTPGQGLQFLFEYFSETQRNKGNFPGRFSGRQFSNSRSEMNVSTLELGDSALYLCASSWGLAGDTEQFFGPGTRLTVL.

This clonotype was counted between two and nine times. The chain is built from TRBV6-2 or TRBV6-3 and TRBJ1-1, with TRBD1 matching over 8 bases. The CDR3 contains 17 residues. Germline V gene lookup returns CDR1 MNHEY and CDR2 SVGEGT. V was pared by 6 bases and J by 3 bases, with 15 bases of the junction left unmatched. The CDR3 DNA reads TGTGCCAGCAGAAAGGACAGGGCGACCCTCTCCTACACTGAAGCTTTCTTT. It is translated as CASRKDRATLSYTEAFF.

Comment on this clonotype: At one end, the junction sequence differs from germline, possibly due to a read error. The V gene is TRBV28, the J gene TRBJ2-3, with D possibly TRBD1 on 6 matching bases. The CDR3 covers 11 residues. The germline V gene encodes CDR1 MDHEN and CDR2 SYDVKM. The CDR3 coding sequence is TGTGCCAGCAGTTTGCGGTGGCACAGGGTTTTT. This codes for CASSLRWHRVF. Filled out from reference TRBV28 and TRBJ2-3, the complete variable domain reads DVKVTQSSRYLVKRTGEKVFLECVQDMDHENMFWYRQDPGLGLRLIYFSYDVKMKEKGDIPEGYSVSREKKERFSLILESASTNQTSMYLCASSLRWHRVFGPGTRLTVL.